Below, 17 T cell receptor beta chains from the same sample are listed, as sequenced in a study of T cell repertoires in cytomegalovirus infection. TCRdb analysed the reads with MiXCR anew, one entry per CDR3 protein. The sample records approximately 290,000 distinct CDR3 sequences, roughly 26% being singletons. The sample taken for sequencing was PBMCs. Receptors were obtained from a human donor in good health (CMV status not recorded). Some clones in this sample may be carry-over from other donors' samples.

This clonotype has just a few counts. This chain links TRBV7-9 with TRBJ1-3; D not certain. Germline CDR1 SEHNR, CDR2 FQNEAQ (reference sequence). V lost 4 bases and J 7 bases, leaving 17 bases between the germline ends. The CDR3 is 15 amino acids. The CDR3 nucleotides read TGTGCCAGCAGCTCCACTGGCCTTTTTATGAACACCATATATTTT. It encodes CASSSTGLFMNTIYF.

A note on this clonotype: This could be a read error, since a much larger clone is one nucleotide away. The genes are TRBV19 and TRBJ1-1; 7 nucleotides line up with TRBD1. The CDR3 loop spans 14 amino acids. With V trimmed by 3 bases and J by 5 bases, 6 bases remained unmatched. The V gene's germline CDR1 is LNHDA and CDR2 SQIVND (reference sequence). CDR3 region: CASSMEGARTEAFF. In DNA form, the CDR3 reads TGTGCCAGTAGTATGGAGGGGGCGAGGACTGAAGCTTTCTTT.

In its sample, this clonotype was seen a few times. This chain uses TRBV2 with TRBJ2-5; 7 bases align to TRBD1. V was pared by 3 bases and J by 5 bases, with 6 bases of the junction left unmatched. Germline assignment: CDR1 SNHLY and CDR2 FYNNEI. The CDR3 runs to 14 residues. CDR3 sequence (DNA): TGTGCCAGCAGTGATGGGCAGGGGGAGGAGACCCAGTACTTC. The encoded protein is CASSDGQGEETQYF.

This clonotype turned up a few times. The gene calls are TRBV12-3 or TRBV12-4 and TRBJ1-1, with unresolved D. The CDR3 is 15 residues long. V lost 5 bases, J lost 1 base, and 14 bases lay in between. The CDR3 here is CASSKGWTANTEAFF. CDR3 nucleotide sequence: TGTGCCAGCAGTAAAGGGTGGACGGCGAACACTGAAGCTTTCTTT.

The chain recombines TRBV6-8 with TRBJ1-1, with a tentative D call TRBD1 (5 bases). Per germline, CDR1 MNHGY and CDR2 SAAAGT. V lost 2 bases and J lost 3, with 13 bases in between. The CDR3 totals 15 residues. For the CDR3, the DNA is TGTGCCAGCAGTTACGCGGGGGGACGGGACACTGAAGCTTTCTTT. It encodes CASSYAGGRDTEAFF.

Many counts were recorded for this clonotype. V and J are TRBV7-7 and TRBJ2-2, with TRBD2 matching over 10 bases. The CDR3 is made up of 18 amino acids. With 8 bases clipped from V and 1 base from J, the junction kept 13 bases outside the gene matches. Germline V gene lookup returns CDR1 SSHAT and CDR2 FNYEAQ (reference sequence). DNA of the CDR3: TGTGCCAGCCAAACAGGGACTAGCGTTAGCGTGAACACCGGGGAGCTGTTTTTT. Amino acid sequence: CASQTGTSVSVNTGELFF.

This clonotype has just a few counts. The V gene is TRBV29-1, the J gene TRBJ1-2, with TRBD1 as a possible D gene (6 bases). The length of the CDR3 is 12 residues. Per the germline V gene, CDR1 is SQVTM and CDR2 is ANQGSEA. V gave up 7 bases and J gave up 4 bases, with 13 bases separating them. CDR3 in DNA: TGCAGCGCCAACAGGGAAGGCTATGGCTACACCTTC. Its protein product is CSANREGYGYTF.

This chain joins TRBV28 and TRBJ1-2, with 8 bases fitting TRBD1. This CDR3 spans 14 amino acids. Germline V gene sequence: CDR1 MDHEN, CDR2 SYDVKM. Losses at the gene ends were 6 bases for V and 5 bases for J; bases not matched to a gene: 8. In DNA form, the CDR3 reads TGTGCCAGCAGCTCGGACAGGGCGGAATATGGCTACACCTTC. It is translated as CASSSDRAEYGYTF.

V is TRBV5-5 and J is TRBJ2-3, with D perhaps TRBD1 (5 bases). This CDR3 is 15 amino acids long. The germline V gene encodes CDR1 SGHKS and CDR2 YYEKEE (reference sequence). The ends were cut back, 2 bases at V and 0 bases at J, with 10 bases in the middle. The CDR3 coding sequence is TGTGCCAGCAGCTTTCAGGGTCCTAGCACAGATACGCAGTATTTT. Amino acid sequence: CASSFQGPSTDTQYF.

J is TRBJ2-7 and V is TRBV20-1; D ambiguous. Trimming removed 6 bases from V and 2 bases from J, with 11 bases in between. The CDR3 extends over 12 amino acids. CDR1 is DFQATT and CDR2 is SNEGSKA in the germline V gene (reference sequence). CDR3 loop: CSAQSATYEQYF. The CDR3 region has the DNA TGCAGTGCCCAGTCTGCCACCTACGAGCAGTACTTC.

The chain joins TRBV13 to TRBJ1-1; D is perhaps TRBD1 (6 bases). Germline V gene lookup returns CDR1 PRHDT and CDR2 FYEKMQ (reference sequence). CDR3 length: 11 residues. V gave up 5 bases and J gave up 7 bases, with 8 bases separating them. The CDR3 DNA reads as TGTGCCAGCAGCCGAGGGGGTGAAGCTTTCTTT. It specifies CASSRGGEAFF.

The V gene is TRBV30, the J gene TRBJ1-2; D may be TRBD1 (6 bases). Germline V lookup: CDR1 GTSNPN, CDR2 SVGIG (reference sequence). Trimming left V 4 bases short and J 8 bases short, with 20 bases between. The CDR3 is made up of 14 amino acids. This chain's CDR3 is CAWTPVGANQGYTF. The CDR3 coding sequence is TGTGCCTGGACTCCTGTGGGGGCCAACCAGGGCTACACCTTC.

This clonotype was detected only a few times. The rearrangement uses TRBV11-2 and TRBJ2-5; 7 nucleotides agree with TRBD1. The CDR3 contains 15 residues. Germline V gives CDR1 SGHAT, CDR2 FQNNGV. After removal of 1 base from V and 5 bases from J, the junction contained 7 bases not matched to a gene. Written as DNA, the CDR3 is TGTGCCAGCAGCTTAGTGACAGGGTACGCGGAGACCCAGTACTTC. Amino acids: CASSLVTGYAETQYF.

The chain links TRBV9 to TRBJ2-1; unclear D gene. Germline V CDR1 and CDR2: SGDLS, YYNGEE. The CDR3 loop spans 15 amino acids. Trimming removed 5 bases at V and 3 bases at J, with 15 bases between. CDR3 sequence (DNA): TGTGCCAGCAGTGTCACGGGTAGCCTCTACAATGAGCAGTTCTTC. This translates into CASSVTGSLYNEQFF. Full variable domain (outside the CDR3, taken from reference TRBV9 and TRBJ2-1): DSGVTQTPKHLITATGQRVTLRCSPRSGDLSVYWYQQSLDQGLQFLIQYYNGEERAKGNILERFSAQQFPDLHSELNLSSLELGDSALYFCASSVTGSLYNEQFFGPGTRLTVL.

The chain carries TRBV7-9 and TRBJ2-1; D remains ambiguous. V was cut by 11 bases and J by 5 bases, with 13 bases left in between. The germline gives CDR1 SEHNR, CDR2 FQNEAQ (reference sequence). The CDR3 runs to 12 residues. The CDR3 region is CAFLDTNNEQFF. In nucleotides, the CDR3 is TGTGCCTTCCTAGACACTAACAATGAGCAGTTCTTC.

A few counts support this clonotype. CDR3 DNA sequence: TGTGCCAGCAGCTTAGCTGTGGACGAGCAGTACTTC. Translating it yields CASSLAVDEQYF. This rearrangement joins TRBV11-2 to TRBJ2-7; D unresolved. The CDR3 is 12 amino acids. With 1 base removed from V and 5 bases from J, the gap between germline ends came to 6 bases. From germline, CDR1 is SGHAT and CDR2 FQNNGV.

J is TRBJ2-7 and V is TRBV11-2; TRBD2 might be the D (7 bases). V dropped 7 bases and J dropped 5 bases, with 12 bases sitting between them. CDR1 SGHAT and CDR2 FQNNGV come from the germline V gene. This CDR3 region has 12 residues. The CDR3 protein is CASKGGLNEQYF. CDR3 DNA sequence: TGTGCCAGCAAGGGGGGGCTCAACGAGCAGTACTTC.